The present T cell receptor (beta chain) was sequenced within a study of a mutant IDH1 vaccine in newly diagnosed glioma. With respect to this clone: What it binds is unknown.

Regarding the study as a whole: Changes in the top peripheral T cell clonotypes seemingly had no bearing on pseudoprogression.

The time point: week 23, last vaccination. The content of each vaccine dose was 300 ug of mutant IDH1 20-mer peptide, and topical imiquimod accompanied it. V was shortened by 0 bases and J by 3 bases, with 10 bases between the two germline ends. The CDR3 is made up of 14 amino acids. CDR1 SGHRS and CDR2 YFSETQ come from the germline V gene. Sequencing was performed with immunoSEQ multiplex PCR; in TCRdb, only in-frame clones are kept and a portion is missing. The sample contains 43,000 or so clones, 65% to 85% of which appear only once. The specimen was PBMCs, collected from a glioma patient whose treatment included an IDH1 peptide vaccine. The V gene is TRBV5-1, the J gene TRBJ2-7; D is unresolved. This clonotype was sampled from a woman aged 18-35 years with glioma. Some clones in this sample may be carry-over from other donors' samples. The CDR3: CASSLANVGYEQYF. Written as DNA, the CDR3 is TGCGCCAGCAGCTTGGCCAACGTGGGCTACGAGCAGTACTTC.